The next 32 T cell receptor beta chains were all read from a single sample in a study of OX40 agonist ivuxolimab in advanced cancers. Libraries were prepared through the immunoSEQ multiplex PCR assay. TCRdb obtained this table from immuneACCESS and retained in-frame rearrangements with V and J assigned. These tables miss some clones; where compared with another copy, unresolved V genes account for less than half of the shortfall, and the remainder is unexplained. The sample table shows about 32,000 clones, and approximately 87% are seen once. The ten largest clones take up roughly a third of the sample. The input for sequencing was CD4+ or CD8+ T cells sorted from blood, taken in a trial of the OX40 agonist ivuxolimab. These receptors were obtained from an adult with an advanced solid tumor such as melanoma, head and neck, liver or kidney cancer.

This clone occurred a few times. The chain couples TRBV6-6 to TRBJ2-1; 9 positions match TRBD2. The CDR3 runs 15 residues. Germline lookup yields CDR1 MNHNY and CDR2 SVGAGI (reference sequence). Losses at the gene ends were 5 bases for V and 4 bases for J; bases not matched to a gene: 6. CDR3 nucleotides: TGTGCCAGCAGTAACCAGCGGGAGGCTTACAATGAGCAGTTCTTC. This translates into CASSNQREAYNEQFF.

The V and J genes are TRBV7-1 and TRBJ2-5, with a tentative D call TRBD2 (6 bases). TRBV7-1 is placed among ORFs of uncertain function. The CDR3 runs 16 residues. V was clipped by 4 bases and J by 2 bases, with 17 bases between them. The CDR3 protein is CASSLAVGSPQETQYF. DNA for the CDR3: TGTGCCAGCAGCTTAGCGGTGGGAAGTCCGCAAGAGACCCAGTACTTC.

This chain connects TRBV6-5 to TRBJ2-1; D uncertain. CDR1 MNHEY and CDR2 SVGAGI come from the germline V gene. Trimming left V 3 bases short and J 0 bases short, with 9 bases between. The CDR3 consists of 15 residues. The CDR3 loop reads CASSYDGPSYNEQFF. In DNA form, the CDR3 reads TGTGCCAGCAGTTATGACGGACCCTCCTACAATGAGCAGTTCTTC.

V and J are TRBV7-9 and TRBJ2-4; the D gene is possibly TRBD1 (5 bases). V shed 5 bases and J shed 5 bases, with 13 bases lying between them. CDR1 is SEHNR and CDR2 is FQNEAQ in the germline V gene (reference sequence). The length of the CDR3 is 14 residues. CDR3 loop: CASSKGQAENIQYF. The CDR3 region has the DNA TGTGCCAGCAGCAAAGGACAAGCAGAAAACATTCAGTACTTC.

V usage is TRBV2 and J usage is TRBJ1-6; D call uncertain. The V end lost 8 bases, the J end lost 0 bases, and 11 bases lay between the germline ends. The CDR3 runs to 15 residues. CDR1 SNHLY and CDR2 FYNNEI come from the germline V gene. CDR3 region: CASDPLSSYNSPLHF. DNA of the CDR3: TGTGCCAGCGATCCATTAAGCTCCTATAATTCACCCCTCCACTTT.

This CDR3 is CASSPANSPLHF. The CDR3 DNA reads as TGTGCCAGCAGTCCCGCTAATTCACCCCTCCACTTT. The chain couples TRBV6-6 to TRBJ1-6; D is undetermined. The length of the CDR3 is 12 residues. Trimming stripped 5 bases from V and 6 bases from J, with 5 bases between. Germline V lookup: CDR1 MNHNY, CDR2 SVGAGI (reference sequence).

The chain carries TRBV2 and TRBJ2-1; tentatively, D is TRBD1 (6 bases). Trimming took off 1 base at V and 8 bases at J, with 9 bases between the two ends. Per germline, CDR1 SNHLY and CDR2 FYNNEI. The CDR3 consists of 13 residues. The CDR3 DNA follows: TGTGCCAGCAGTGAAGTACACAGGGATGAGCAGTTCTTC. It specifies CASSEVHRDEQFF.

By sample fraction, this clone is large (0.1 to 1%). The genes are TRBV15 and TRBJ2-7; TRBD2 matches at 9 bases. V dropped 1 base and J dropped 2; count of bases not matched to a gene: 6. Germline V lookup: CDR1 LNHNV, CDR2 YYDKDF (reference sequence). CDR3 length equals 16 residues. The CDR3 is CATSRAPGLATYEQYF. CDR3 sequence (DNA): TGTGCCACCAGCAGAGCACCGGGACTAGCTACCTACGAGCAGTACTTC.

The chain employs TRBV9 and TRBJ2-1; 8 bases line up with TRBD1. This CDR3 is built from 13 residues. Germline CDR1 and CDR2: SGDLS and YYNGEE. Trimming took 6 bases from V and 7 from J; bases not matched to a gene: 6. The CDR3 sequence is CASIGQGSNEQFF. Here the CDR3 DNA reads TGTGCCAGCATCGGACAGGGATCGAATGAGCAGTTCTTC.

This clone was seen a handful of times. In DNA form, the CDR3 reads TGTGCCAGCAGCGGCGGTTGGGGGAACTATGGCTACACCTTC. Its protein is CASSGGWGNYGYTF. The V and J genes are TRBV13 and TRBJ1-2; tentatively, D is TRBD1 (5 bases). CDR1 and CDR2 from the germline V gene are PRHDT and FYEKMQ (reference sequence). This CDR3 region has 14 residues. The ends were cut back, 5 bases at V and 2 bases at J, with 12 bases in the middle.

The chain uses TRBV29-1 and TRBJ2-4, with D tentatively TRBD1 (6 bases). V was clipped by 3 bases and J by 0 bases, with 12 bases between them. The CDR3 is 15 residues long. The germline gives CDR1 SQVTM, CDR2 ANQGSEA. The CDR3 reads CSVDVGALAKNIQYF. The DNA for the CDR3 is TGCAGCGTTGATGTGGGGGCTCTAGCCAAAAACATTCAGTACTTC.

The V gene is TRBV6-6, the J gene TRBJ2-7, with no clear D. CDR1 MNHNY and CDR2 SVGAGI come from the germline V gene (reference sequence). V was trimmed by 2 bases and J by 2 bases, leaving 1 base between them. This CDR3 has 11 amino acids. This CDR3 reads CASSYAYEQYF. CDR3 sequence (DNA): TGTGCCAGCAGTTACGCCTACGAGCAGTACTTC.

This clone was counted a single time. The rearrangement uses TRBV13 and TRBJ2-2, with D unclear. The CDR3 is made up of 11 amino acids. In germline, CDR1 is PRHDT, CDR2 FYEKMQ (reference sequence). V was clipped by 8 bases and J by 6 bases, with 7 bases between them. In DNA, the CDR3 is TGTGCCAGCGGGGAACCCGGGGAGCTGTTTTTT. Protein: CASGEPGELFF.

The CDR3 protein is CASSFRGYGYTF. CDR3 sequence (DNA): TGTGCCAGCAGTTTCCGCGGCTATGGCTACACCTTC. V is TRBV28 and J is TRBJ1-2; D is undetermined. CDR3 length equals 12 residues. Per germline, CDR1 MDHEN and CDR2 SYDVKM. V gave up 3 bases and J gave up 4 bases, with 6 bases separating them.

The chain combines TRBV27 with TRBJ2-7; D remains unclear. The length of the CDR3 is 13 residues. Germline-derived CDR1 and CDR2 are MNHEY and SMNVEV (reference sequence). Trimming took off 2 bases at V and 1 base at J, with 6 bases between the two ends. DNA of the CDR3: TGTGCCAGCAGTTTAGTTTGGTCCTACGAGCAGTACTTC. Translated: CASSLVWSYEQYF.

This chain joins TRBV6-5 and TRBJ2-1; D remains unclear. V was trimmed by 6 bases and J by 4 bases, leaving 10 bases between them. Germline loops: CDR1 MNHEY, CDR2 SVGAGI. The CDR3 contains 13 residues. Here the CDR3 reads CASRPTSYNEQFF. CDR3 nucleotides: TGTGCCAGCAGACCGACGAGTTACAATGAGCAGTTCTTC.

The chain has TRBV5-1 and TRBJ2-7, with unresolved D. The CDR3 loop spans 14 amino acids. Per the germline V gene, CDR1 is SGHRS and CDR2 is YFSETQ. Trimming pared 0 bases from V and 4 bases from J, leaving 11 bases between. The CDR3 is CASSLVVRDYEQYF. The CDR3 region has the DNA TGCGCCAGCAGCTTGGTCGTAAGAGATTACGAGCAGTACTTC.

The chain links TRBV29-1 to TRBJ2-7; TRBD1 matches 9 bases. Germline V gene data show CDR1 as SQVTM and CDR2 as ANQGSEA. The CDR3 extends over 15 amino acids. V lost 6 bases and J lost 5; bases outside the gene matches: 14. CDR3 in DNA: TGCAGCGTGCAACGACAGGGGGGATTCCTGGACGAGCAGTACTTC. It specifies CSVQRQGGFLDEQYF.

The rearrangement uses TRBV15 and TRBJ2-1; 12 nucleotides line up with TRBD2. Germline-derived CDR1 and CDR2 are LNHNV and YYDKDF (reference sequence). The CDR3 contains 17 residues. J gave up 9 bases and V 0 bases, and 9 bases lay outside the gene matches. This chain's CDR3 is CATSRDLASGGAGEQFF. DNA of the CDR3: TGTGCCACCAGCAGAGATCTGGCTAGCGGGGGGGCAGGTGAGCAGTTCTTC.

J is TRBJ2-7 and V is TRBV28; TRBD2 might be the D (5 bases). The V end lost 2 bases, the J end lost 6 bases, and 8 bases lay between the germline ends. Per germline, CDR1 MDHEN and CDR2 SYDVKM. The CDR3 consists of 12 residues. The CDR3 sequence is CASSLGAGEQYF. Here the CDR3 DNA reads TGTGCCAGCAGTTTAGGTGCGGGCGAGCAGTACTTC.

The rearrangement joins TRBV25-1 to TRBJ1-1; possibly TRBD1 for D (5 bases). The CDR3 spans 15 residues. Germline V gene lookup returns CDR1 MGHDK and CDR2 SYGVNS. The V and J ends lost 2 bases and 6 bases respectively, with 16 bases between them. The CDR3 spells CASSEIGGFEAEAFF. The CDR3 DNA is TGTGCCAGCAGTGAAATCGGGGGATTCGAGGCTGAAGCTTTCTTT.

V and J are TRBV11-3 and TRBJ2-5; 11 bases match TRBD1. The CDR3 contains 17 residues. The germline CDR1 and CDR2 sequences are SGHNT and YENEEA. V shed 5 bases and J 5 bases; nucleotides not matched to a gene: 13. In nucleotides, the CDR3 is TGTGCCAGCAGCCAGGTCCGGGACAGGGGGGTCTGGGAGACCCAGTACTTC. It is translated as CASSQVRDRGVWETQYF. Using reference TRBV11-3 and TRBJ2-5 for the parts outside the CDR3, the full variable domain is EAGVVQSPRYKIIEKKQPVAFWCNPISGHNTLYWYLQNLGQGPELLIRYENEEAVDDSQLPKDRFSAERLKGVDSTLKIQPAELGDSAVYLCASSQVRDRGVWETQYFGPGTRLLVL.

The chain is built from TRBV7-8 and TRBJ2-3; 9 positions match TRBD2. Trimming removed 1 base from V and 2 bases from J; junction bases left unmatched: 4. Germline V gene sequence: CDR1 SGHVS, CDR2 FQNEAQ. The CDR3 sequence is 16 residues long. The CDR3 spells CASSLVAGVITDTQYF. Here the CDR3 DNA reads TGTGCCAGCAGCTTAGTAGCGGGAGTTATCACAGATACGCAGTATTTT.

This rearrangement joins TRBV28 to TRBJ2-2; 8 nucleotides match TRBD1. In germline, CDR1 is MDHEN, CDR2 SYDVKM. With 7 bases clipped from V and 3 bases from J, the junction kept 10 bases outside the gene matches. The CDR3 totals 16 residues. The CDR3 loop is CASNPAGGEYTGELFF. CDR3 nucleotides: TGTGCCAGCAACCCGGCAGGGGGCGAGTACACCGGGGAGCTGTTTTTT.

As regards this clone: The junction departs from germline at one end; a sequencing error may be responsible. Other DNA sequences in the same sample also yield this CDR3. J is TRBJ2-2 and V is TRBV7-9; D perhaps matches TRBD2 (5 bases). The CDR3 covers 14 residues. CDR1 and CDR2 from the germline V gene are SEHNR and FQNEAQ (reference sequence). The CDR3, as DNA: TGTGCCAGCACCGATACAGATTTGACCGGGGAGCTGTTCTTT. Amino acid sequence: CASTDTDLTGELFF.

The CDR3 reads CAVRGGPEQYF. Written as DNA, the CDR3 is TGTGCCGTTAGGGGTGGCCCCGAGCAGTACTTC. This chain uses TRBV28 with TRBJ2-7; weak D call: TRBD1 (5 bases). The CDR3 has 11 residues. In germline, CDR1 is MDHEN, CDR2 SYDVKM. Trimming cost V 11 bases and J 6 bases, with 14 bases left between them.

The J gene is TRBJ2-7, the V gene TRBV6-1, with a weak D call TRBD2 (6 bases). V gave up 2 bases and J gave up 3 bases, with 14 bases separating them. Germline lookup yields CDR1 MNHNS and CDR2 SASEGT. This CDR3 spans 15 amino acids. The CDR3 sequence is CASSEIGDFNYEQYF. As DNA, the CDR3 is TGTGCCAGCAGTGAAATAGGGGACTTCAACTACGAGCAGTACTTC.

CDR3 bases: TGTGCCAGCAGTGCCCAAAGGGACAGGGACCCCTACGAGCAGTACTTC. Translated, it gives CASSAQRDRDPYEQYF. The chain uses TRBV25-1 and TRBJ2-7; TRBD1 matches 9 bases. Unmatched junction bases numbered 9, after V lost 4 bases and J lost 2 bases. This CDR3 contains 16 residues. Looked up from germline, CDR1 is MGHDK and CDR2 is SYGVNS.

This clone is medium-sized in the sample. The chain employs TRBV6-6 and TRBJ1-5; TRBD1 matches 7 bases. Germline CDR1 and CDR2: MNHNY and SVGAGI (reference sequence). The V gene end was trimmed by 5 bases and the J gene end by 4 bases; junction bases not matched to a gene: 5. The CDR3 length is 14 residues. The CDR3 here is CASSTGQKNQPQHF. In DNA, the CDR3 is TGTGCCAGCAGTACGGGACAGAAAAATCAGCCCCAGCATTTT.

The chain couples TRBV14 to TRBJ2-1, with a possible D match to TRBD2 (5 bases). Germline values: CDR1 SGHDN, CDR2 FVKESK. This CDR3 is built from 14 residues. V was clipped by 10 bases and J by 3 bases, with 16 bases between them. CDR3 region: CATESAADYNEQFF. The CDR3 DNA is TGTGCCACTGAATCAGCGGCTGACTACAATGAGCAGTTCTTC.

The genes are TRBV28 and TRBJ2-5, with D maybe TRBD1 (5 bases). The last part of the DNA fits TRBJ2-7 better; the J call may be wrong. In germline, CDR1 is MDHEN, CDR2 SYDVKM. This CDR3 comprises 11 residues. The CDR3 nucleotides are TGTGCCGTTAGGGGTGGCCCCGAGCAGTACTTC. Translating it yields CAVRGGPEQYF.

CDR3 protein: CASNPGTGSYEQYF. Written as DNA, the CDR3 is TGCGCCAGCAATCCCGGGACAGGGTCCTACGAGCAGTACTTC. This rearrangement joins TRBV10-2 to TRBJ2-7; 9 bases line up with TRBD1. The germline V gene encodes CDR1 WSHSY and CDR2 SAAADI. This CDR3 is 14 amino acids long. The trim removed 7 bases at V and 1 base at J, leaving 5 bases unmatched.